This T cell receptor (beta chain) was profiled in a study of blood T cell repertoires in COVID-19. Across the study: Acute-phase and convalescent COVID-19 samples originated in the United States, Italy and Spain. PBMCs, B-cell-depleted T cells, or T cells were the source of the cDNA or gDNA that made up the material.

In the original processing: Amplification of reference gene primers provided the estimated nucleated cell counts. The table came from immunoSEQ multiplex PCR; TCRdb's copy has only in-frame clones and leaves some out. The V and J calls and clone size are taken from that table; D and trimming were inferred from the DNA. In the table there are 100,000 or so clones, around 84% of which are singletons. Germline V gives CDR1 SGHRS, CDR2 YFSETQ. This CDR3 has 16 residues. V lost 4 bases to trimming and J lost 0 bases, with 13 bases between them. The sequence derives from a man between 65 and 85 years old with active or convalescent COVID-19. This chain uses TRBV5-1 with TRBJ1-4, with D perhaps TRBD1 (5 bases). Material: peripheral blood. The CDR3 loop is CASSPDRIATNEKLFF. CDR3 nucleotides: TGCGCCAGCAGCCCCGACAGAATTGCAACTAATGAAAAACTGTTTTTT.